The 5 T cell receptor beta chains listed next were all sequenced from one sample in a study of cytomegalovirus exposure and HLA in healthy donors. Vbeta (60) and Jbeta (13) primers were used in the PCR. Some clones are missing from TCRdb's copy, which holds only in-frame ones; the method was immunoSEQ multiplex PCR. The sample holds 55,000 to 85,000 clones, about two thirds seen once. Source material: PBMCs. All receptors derive from a woman in her thirties or forties in good health and CMV-seropositive.

Here the CDR3 reads CASSSPWGEAFF. CDR3 DNA sequence: TGTGCCAGCAGCTCCCCCTGGGGCGAAGCTTTCTTT. The V call is TRBV5-6, the J call TRBJ1-1, with D perhaps TRBD1 (5 bases). CDR1 and CDR2 from the germline V gene are SGHDT and YYEEEE. V lost 3 bases, J lost 8 bases, and 11 bases lay in between. This CDR3 spans 12 amino acids.

The rearrangement uses TRBV25-1 and TRBJ1-2; 11 bases agree with TRBD1. This CDR3 is 15 amino acids long. The germline V gene has CDR1 MGHDK and CDR2 SYGVNS. Trimming at V came to 4 bases and at J to 8 bases, leaving 9 bases not matched to a gene. The CDR3 bases are TGTGCCAGCAGTGCGCTGGACAGGGGGCTGGGAGGCTACACCTTC. Translating gives CASSALDRGLGGYTF.

The chain couples TRBV6-1 to TRBJ1-5; 8 bases agree with TRBD1. V lost 4 bases to trimming and J lost 4 bases; unmatched junction nucleotides: 6. CDR1 is MNHNS, CDR2 SASEGT, per germline. The CDR3 contains 15 residues. The CDR3 reads CASSAGGGWNQPQHF. In DNA form, the CDR3 reads TGTGCCAGCAGTGCAGGGGGCGGATGGAATCAGCCCCAGCATTTT.

The CDR3 region is CASGDLAGANNEQFF. As DNA, the CDR3 is TGCGCCAGCGGCGATCTAGCGGGGGCTAACAATGAGCAGTTCTTC. The chain joins TRBV5-1 to TRBJ2-1; 10 nucleotides agree with TRBD2. Germline trimming cut 7 bases from V and 5 bases from J; bases unmatched to any gene: 9. Germline CDR1 and CDR2: SGHRS and YFSETQ. The CDR3 covers 15 residues.

V gene TRBV5-1 combines with J gene TRBJ2-1, with 14 bases aligning to TRBD2. Trimming removed 4 bases from V and 3 bases from J; junction bases left unmatched: 9. Germline CDR1 reads SGHRS; CDR2 reads YFSETQ. This CDR3 is built from 18 residues. The CDR3: CASSRRLAGGTRYNEQFF. CDR3 DNA: TGCGCCAGCAGCCGACGACTAGCGGGGGGGACCCGCTACAATGAGCAGTTCTTC.